The present TCR beta chain was sequenced within a study of cytomegalovirus exposure and HLA in healthy donors. For this clone: What it recognizes is unknown.

This CDR3 comprises 15 residues. Germline CDR1 is SEHNR and CDR2 is FQNEAQ (reference sequence). V was clipped by 4 bases and J by 6 bases, with 19 bases between them. The primer mix had 60 Vbeta and 13 Jbeta primers. Data came from immunoSEQ multiplex PCR; TCRdb stores just in-frame clones and leaves some out. The sample gives fewer than 150,000 clones, 82% of which show up once; over 2.5% is in the top ten. Broader study findings: Several of the most significant clusters appeared linked to common viral pathogens, based on a later analysis. Clonal expansion was found to be greater in HLA-associated TCR beta chains than in equally common others in a later analysis. Rarity characterized most TCR sequences, yet some public TCRs appeared in many donors.

This receptor was obtained from a male donor in good health and CMV-seronegative. Sequencing used PBMCs. V is TRBV7-9 and J is TRBJ2-7, with D perhaps TRBD1 (6 bases). The CDR3 DNA reads TGTGCCAGCAGCTCGGACAGCCCCAGGCCCTGCGAGCAGTACTTC. Its translation: CASSSDSPRPCEQYF.